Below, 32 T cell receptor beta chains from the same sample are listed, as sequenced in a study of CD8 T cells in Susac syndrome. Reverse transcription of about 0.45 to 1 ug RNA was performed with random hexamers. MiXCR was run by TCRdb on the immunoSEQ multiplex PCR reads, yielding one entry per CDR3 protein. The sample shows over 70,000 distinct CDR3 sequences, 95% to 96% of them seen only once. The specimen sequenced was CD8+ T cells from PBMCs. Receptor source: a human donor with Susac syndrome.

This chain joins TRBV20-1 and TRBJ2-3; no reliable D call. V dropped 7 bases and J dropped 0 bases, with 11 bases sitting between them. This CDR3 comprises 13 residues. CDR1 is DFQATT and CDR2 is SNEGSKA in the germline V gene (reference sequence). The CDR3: CSVEHASTDTQYF. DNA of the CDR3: TGCAGTGTGGAGCATGCAAGCACAGATACGCAGTATTTT.

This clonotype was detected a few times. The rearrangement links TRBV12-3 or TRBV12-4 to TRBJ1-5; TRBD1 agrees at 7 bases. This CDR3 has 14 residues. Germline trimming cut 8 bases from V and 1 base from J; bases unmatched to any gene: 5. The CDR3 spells CASSQGLSNQPQHF. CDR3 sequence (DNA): TGTGCCAGCTCACAGGGGTTAAGCAATCAGCCCCAGCATTTT.

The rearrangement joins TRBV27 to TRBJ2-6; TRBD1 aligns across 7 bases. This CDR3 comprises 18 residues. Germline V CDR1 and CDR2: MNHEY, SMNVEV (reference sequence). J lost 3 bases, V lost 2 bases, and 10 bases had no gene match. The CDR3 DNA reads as TGTGCCAGCAGTTTAAAGGTCCCAACAGGGGTTGGGGCCAACGTCCTGACTTTC. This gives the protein CASSLKVPTGVGANVLTF.

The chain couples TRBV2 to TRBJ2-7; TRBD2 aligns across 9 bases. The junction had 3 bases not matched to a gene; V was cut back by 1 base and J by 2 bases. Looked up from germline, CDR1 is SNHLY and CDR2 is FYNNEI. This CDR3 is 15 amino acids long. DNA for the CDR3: TGTGCCAGCAGTGAAGAGCTAGCGGGGCCCTACGAGCAGTACTTC. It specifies CASSEELAGPYEQYF. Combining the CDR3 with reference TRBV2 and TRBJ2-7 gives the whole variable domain EPEVTQTPSHQVTQMGQEVILRCVPISNHLYFYWYRQILGQKVEFLVSFYNNEISEKSEIFDDQFSVERPDGSNFTLKIRSTKLEDSAMYFCASSEELAGPYEQYFGPGTRLTVT.

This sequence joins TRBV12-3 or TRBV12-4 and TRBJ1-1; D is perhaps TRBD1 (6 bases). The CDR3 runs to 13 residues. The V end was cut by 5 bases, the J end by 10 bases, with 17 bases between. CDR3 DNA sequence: TGTGCCAGCAGTCTATACAGGGAAAGCGGAGCTTTCTTT. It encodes CASSLYRESGAFF.

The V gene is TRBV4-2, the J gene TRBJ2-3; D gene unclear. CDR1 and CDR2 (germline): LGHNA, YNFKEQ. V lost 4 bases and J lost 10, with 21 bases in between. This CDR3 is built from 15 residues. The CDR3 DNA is TGTGCCAGCAGCCCCGTGGCGGCGTCCAAGCAGGCGCAGTATTTT. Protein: CASSPVAASKQAQYF.

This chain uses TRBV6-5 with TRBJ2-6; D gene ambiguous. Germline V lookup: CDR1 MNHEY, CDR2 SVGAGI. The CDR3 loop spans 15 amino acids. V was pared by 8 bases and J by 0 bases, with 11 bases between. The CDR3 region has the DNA TGTGCCAGCTTCCGTTTTGCCTCTGGGGCCAACGTCCTGACTTTC. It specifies CASFRFASGANVLTF.

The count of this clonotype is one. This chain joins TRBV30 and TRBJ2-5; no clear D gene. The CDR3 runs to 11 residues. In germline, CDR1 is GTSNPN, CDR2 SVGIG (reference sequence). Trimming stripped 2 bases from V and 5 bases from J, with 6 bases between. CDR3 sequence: CAWSPHETQYF. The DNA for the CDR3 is TGTGCCTGGAGTCCACACGAGACCCAGTACTTC.

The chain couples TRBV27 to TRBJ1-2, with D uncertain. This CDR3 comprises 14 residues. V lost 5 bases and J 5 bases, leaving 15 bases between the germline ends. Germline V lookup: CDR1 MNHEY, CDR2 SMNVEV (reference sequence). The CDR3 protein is CASSPHSPQYGYTF. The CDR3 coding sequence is TGTGCCAGCAGTCCCCATTCCCCCCAGTATGGCTACACCTTC.

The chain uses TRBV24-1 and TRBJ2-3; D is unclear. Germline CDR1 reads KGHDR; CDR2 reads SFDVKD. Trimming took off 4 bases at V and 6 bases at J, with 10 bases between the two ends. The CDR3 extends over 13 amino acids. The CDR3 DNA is TGTGCCACCAGTGAGTCGCTGGATGATACGCAGTATTTT. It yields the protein CATSESLDDTQYF.

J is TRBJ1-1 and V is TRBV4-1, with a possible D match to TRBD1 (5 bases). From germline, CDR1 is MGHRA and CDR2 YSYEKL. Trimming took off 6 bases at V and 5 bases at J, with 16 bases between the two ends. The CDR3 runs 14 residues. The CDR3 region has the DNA TGCGCCAGCAGTTTGGGGGGTTTGGCTACTGAAGCTTTCTTT. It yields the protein CASSLGGLATEAFF.

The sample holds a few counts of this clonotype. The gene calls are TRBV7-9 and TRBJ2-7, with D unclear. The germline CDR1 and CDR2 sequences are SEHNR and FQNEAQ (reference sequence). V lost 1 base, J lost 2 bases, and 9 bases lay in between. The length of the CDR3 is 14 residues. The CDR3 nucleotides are TGTGCCAGCAGCTTAGGTGGCGGCACCTACGAGCAGTACTTC. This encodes CASSLGGGTYEQYF.

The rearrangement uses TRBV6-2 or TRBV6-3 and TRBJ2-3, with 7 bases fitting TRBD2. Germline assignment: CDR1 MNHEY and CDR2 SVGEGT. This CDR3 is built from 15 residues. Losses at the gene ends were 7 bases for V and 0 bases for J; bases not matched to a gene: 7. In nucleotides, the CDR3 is TGTGCCAGCAACAGACGGGGAGGGAGCACAGATACGCAGTATTTT. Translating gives CASNRRGGSTDTQYF.

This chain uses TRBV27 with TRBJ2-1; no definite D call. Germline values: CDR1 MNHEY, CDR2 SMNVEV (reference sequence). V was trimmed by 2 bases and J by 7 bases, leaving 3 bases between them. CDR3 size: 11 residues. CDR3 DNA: TGTGCCAGCAGTTTAAGAAATGAGCAGTTCTTC. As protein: CASSLRNEQFF.

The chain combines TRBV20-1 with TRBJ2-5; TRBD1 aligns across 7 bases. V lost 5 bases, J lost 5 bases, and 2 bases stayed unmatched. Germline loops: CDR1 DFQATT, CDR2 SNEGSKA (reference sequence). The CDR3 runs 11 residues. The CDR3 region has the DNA TGCAGTGCTTCACAGGGGGAGACCCAGTACTTC. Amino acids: CSASQGETQYF.

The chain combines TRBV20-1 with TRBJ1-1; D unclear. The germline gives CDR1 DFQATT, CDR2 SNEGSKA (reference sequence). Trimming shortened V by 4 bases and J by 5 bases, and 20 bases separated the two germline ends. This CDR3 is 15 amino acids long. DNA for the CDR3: TGCAGTGCTACGACCCGACTGACCCAGAAAACTGAAGCTTTCTTT. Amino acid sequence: CSATTRLTQKTEAFF.

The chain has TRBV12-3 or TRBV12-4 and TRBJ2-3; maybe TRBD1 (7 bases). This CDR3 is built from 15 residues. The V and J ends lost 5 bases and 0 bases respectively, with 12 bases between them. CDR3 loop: CASSPAGGSTDTQYF. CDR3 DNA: TGTGCCAGCAGTCCCGCAGGGGGGAGCACAGATACGCAGTATTTT.

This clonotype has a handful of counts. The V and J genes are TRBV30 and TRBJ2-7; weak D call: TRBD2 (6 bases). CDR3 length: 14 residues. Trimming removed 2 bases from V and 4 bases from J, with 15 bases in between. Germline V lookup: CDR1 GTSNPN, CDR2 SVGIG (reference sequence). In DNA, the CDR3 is TGTGCCTGGAGTCGCGGGGTCAGAGGATACGAGCAGTACTTC. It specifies CAWSRGVRGYEQYF. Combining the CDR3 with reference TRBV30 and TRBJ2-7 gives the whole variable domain SQTIHQWPATLVQPVGSPLSLECTVEGTSNPNLYWYRQAAGRGLQLLFYSVGIGQISSEVPQNLSASRPQDRQFILSSKKLLLSDSGFYLCAWSRGVRGYEQYFGPGTRLTVT.

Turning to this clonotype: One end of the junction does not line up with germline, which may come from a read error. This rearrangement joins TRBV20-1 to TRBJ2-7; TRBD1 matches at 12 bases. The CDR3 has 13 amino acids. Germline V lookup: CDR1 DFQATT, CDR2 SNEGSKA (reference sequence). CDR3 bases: TGCAGTGCTAGAGATCCGGGACAGGGGGCCCCTCCCTTC. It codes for CSARDPGQGAPPF.

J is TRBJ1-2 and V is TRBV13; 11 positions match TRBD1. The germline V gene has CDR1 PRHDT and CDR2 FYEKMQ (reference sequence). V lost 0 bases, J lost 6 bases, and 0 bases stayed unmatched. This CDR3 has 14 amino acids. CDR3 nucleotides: TGTGCCAGCAGCTTAGGGGACAGGGGGCATGGCTACACCTTC. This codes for CASSLGDRGHGYTF.

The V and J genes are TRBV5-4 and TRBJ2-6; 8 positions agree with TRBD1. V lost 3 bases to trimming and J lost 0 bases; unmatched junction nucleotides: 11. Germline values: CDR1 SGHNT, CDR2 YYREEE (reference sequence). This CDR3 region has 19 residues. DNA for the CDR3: TGTGCCAGCAGCTCTCCGAGGACAGGGCTTCCCTCTGGGGCCAACGTCCTGACTTTC. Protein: CASSSPRTGLPSGANVLTF.

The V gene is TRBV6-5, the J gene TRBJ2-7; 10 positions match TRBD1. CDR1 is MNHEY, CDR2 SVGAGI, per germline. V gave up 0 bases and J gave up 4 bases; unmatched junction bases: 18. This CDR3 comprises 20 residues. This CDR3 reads CASSYSWTGGDGRGPYEQYF. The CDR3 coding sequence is TGTGCCAGCAGTTACTCCTGGACAGGGGGGGATGGGAGAGGTCCGTACGAGCAGTACTTC.

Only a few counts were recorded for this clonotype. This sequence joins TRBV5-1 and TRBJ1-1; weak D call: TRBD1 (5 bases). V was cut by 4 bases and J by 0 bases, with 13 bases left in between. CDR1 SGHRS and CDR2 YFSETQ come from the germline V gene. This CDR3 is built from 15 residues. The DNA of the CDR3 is TGCGCCAGCAGCCCGGGACGGATCATGAACACTGAAGCTTTCTTT. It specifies CASSPGRIMNTEAFF.

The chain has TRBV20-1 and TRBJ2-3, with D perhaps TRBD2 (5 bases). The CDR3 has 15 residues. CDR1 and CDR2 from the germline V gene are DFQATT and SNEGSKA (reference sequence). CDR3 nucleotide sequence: TGCAACGTGGAGGTTTCCGCGACTTCAAACCCTACGCAGTATTTT. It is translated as CNVEVSATSNPTQYF.

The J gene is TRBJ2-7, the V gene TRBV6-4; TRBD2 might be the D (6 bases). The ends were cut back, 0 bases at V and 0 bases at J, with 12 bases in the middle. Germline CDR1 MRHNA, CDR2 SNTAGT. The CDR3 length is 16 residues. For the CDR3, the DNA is TGTGCCAGCAGTGACTCGGGAGGTCCCAGCTCCTACGAGCAGTACTTC. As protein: CASSDSGGPSSYEQYF.

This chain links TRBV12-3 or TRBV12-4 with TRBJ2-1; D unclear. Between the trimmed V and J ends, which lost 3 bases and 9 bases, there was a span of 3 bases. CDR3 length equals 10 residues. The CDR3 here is CASSFVEQFF. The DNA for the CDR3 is TGTGCCAGCAGTTTTGTTGAGCAGTTCTTC.

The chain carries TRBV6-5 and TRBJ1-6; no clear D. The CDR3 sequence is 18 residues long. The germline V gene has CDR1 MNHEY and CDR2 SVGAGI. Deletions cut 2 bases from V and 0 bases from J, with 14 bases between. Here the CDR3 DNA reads TGTGCCAGCAGTTACCTACAACCATTGAGCTCCTATAATTCACCCCTCCACTTT. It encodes CASSYLQPLSSYNSPLHF.

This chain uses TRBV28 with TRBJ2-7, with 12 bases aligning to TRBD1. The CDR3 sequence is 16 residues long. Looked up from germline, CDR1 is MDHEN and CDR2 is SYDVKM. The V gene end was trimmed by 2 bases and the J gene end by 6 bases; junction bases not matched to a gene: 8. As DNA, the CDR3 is TGTGCCAGCAGTTTAAATTTGGGGACAGGGGGCTCCGAGCAGTACTTC. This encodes CASSLNLGTGGSEQYF.

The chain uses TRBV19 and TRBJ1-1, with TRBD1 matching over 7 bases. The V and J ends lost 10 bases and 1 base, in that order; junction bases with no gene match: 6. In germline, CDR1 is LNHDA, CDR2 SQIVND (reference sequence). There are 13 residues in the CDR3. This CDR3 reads CATVRTGNTEAFF. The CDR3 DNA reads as TGTGCCACCGTCCGGACAGGGAACACTGAAGCTTTCTTT.

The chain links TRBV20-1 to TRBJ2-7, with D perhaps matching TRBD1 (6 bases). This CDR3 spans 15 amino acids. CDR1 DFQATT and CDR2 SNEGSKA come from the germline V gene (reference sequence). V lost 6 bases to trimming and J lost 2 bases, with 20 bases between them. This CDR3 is CSAHNLTGATYEQYF. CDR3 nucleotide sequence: TGCAGTGCACACAACTTGACAGGAGCGACCTACGAGCAGTACTTC.

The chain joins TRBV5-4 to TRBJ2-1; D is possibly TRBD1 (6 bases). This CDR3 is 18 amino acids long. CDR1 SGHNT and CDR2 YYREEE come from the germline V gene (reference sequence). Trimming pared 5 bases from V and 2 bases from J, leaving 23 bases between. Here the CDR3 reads CASSFGQISDRPYNEQFF. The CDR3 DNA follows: TGTGCCAGCAGTTTCGGACAGATCTCCGACCGACCCTACAATGAGCAGTTCTTC.

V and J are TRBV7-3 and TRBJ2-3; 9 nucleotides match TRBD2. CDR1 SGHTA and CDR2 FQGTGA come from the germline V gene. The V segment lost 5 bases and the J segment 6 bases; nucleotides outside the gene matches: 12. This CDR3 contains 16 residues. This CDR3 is CASSAQALAGWDTQYF. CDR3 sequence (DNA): TGTGCCAGCAGCGCCCAGGCGCTAGCGGGGTGGGATACGCAGTATTTT.